These 4 T cell receptor beta chains were sequenced from one sample in a study of blood T cell repertoires in COVID-19. Measured with immunoSEQ multiplex PCR; TCRdb has only the in-frame clones, and not every one. The sample shows 250,000 to 300,000 clones, around 86% of them seen only once. The material sequenced was peripheral blood. The receptor set was obtained from a man between 18 and 29 years old with active or convalescent COVID-19.

The genes are TRBV7-6 and TRBJ2-1, with D uncertain. V shed 5 bases and J shed 3 bases, with 2 bases lying between them. The CDR3 spans 11 residues. CDR1 and CDR2 (germline): SGHVS, FNYEAQ. Here the CDR3 DNA reads TGTGCCAGCAGCCACTACAATGAGCAGTTCTTC. Protein product: CASSHYNEQFF.

The rearrangement joins TRBV7-2 to TRBJ2-7; 7 positions agree with TRBD1. The V and J ends lost 5 bases and 3 bases, in that order; junction bases with no gene match: 4. Germline assignment: CDR1 SGHTA and CDR2 FQGNSA. The CDR3 totals 13 residues. DNA of the CDR3: TGTGCCAGCAGCCGGGACAGAATCTACGAGCAGTACTTC. This encodes CASSRDRIYEQYF. The entire variable domain, with the rest obtained from reference TRBV7-2 and TRBJ2-7, is as follows: GAGVSQSPSNKVTEKGKDVELRCDPISGHTALYWYRQSLGQGLEFLIYFQGNSAPDKSGLPSDRFSAERTGGSVSTLTIQRTQQEDSAVYLCASSRDRIYEQYFGPGTRLTVT.

The chain uses TRBV30 and TRBJ2-1, with 7 bases matching TRBD2. The CDR3 has 13 amino acids. V was pared by 5 bases and J by 2 bases, with 3 bases of the junction left unmatched. Germline CDR1 and CDR2: GTSNPN and SVGIG (reference sequence). In nucleotides, the CDR3 is TGTGCCTGGTCTAGCGGAGCCTACAATGAGCAGTTCTTC. Translation gives CAWSSGAYNEQFF.

The rearrangement uses TRBV5-4 and TRBJ1-4; no reliable D call. The V end lost 0 bases, the J end lost 0 bases, and 6 bases lay between the germline ends. Per germline, CDR1 SGHNT and CDR2 YYREEE (reference sequence). The CDR3 contains 15 residues. The CDR3 loop is CASSLAGTTNEKLFF. The CDR3, as DNA: TGTGCCAGCAGCTTGGCCGGGACAACTAATGAAAAACTGTTTTTT.